The T cell receptor (beta chain) under discussion was sequenced for a study of blood T cell repertoires in COVID-19. Membership in each cohort depended on participant-reported clinical history. The study counted Cohort 3 donors as recovered given two negative PCRs, clearance, or symptom resolution. The sample holds a few counts of this clone. Using immunoSEQ multiplex PCR, the repertoire was profiled, and TCRdb retains in-frame clones only, with some absent. The table includes 310,000 or so clones, roughly 89% detected once. CDR3 length: 12 residues. V was clipped by 6 bases and J by 7 bases, with 10 bases between them. Per the germline V gene, CDR1 is ENHRY and CDR2 is SYGVKD.

The chain employs TRBV10-3 and TRBJ2-1; unclear D gene. The source of this sequence is a middle-aged woman who had recovered from COVID-19. Material for sequencing was PBMCs or T cells enriched from blood (not recorded which). The CDR3 is CAIRRSANEQFF. The CDR3 region has the DNA TGTGCCATCAGGAGGTCAGCGAATGAGCAGTTCTTC.